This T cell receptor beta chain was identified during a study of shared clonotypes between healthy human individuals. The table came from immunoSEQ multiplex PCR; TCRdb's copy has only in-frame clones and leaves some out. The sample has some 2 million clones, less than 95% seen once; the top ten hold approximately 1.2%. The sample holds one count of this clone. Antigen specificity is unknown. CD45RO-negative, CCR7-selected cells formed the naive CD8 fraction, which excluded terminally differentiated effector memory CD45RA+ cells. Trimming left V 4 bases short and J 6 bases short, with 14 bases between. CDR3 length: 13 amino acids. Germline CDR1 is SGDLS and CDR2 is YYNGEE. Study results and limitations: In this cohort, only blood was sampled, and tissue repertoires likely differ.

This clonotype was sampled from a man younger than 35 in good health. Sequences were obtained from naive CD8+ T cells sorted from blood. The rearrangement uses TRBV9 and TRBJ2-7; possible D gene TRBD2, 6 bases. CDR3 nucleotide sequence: TGTGCCAGCAGCCCGGTCGAGGGAGGCGAGCAGTACTTC. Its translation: CASSPVEGGEQYF.